This is a list of T cell receptor beta chains from one sample in a study of CD8 T cells in ankylosing spondylitis. TCRdb reanalysed the 5' RACE reads using MiXCR and keeps one entry per CDR3 protein. In the table there are roughly 260,000 distinct CDR3 sequences, 15% to 25% of which are singletons. Sequences were obtained from blood, either unsorted or a sorted T cell fraction (not recorded which). Receptors originate from a male donor with ankylosing spondylitis or in good health (not recorded which). Each CDR3 is given with its conserved first and last residue. A D gene is named only where the DNA matches it firmly. Expanded clones are given a class, and other clones once, few, many or no size at all.

TRBJ1-1	TRBV4-2	few	.	TGTGCCAGCAGCCAAGGGGAACAGGGGAACACTGAAGCTTTCTTT	CASSQGEQGNTEAFF
TRBJ2-1	TRBV28	few	TRBD1	TGTGCCAGCAGTGTCCCGGGACAGGAAAATGAGCAGTTCTTC	CASSVPGQENEQFF
TRBJ2-5	TRBV10-3	few	.	TGTGCCATGGGCTCCCAAGAGACCCAGTACTTC	CAMGSQETQYF
TRBJ1-2	TRBV20-1	.	TRBD1	TGCAGTGCTAGGCCCTACTACAGGGGAACCGGCTATGGCTACACCTTC	CSARPYYRGTGYGYTF
TRBJ2-1	TRBV9	.	TRBD2	TGTGCCAGCAGCGTAGTAGCGGGAGCCTCCAATGAGCAGTTCTTC	CASSVVAGASNEQFF
TRBJ1-2	TRBV21-1	.	.	TGTGCCAGCAGCAACCCACGGACAGGGCTAAGGGACTATGGCTACACCTTC	CASSNPRTGLRDYGYTF
TRBJ1-4	TRBV6-5	few	.	TGTGCCAGCAGTGACCCGAGGTCCCCTTCAGGAAAACTGTTTTTT	CASSDPRSPSGKLFF
TRBJ2-3	TRBV20-1	.	TRBD2	TGCAGTGCTCGGGACTACCGCACAGATACGCAGTATTTT	CSARDYRTDTQYF
TRBJ1-6	TRBV28	.	.	TGTGCCAGCAGTTTAGTTGGCGCCATCAATTCACCCCTCCACTTT	CASSLVGAINSPLHF
TRBJ2-1	TRBV20-1	.	TRBD2	TGCAGTGCTAGAGATAGGGCGGGAGGGCCCAATGAGCAGTTCTTC	CSARDRAGGPNEQFF
TRBJ1-5	TRBV6-2/TRBV6-3	.	.	TGTGCCAGCAGCGAGGGGCGCCCGGTCGATCAGCCCCAGCATTTT	CASSEGRPVDQPQHF
TRBJ1-5	TRBV12-3/TRBV12-4	many	.	TGTGCCAGCAGTTTGGGACGAGTCAATCAGCCCCAGCATTTT	CASSLGRVNQPQHF
TRBJ2-1	TRBV5-1	many	TRBD2	TGCGCCAGCAGTTGGGGGTATGGACTAGCGGGAGTAAAAGATGAGCAGTTCTTC	CASSWGYGLAGVKDEQFF
TRBJ1-5	TRBV6-5	.	TRBD1	TGTGCCAGCAGTTCCCGACAGGGAGTCCAGCCCCAGCATTTT	CASSSRQGVQPQHF
TRBJ2-2	TRBV20-1	few	TRBD1	TGCAGTGCTAGCGGGGGACAGGGGACTGCCGGGGAGCTGTTTTTT	CSASGGQGTAGELFF
TRBJ2-1	TRBV7-2	.	TRBD1	TGTGCCTCTTCGACAGGGGTTGACAATGAGCAGTTCTTC	CASSTGVDNEQFF
TRBJ2-6	TRBV29-1	few	.	TGCAGCGTTGAGCAGAGTTCTGGGGCCAACGTCCTGACTTTC	CSVEQSSGANVLTF
TRBJ1-5	TRBV3-1	.	.	TGTGCCAGCAGCCAAGGCGCGACAGTAAATCAGCCCCAGCATTTT	CASSQGATVNQPQHF
TRBJ2-3	TRBV11-2	.	.	TGTGCCAGCAGCTTAGGTCGGCGCGGGGGCCGATCCTTCACAGATACGCAGTATTTT	CASSLGRRGGRSFTDTQYF
TRBJ2-3	TRBV5-6	few	.	TGTGCCAGCAGCTTGGACAACACAGATACGCAGTATTTT	CASSLDNTDTQYF
TRBJ2-2	TRBV6-1	few	TRBD1	TGTGCCAGCAGTCGAAAAGGACAGGGGGGGACCGGGGAGCTGTTTTTT	CASSRKGQGGTGELFF
TRBJ1-4	TRBV27	.	.	TGTGCCAGCAGTTTAAAGGGGCAGGAAAAACTGTTTTTT	CASSLKGQEKLFF
TRBJ2-1	TRBV20-1	few	.	TGCAGTGCCCCGGACCACCAACCCCCCAATGAGCAGTTCTTC	CSAPDHQPPNEQFF
TRBJ2-1	TRBV12-3/TRBV12-4	once	TRBD2	TGTGCCAGCAGTTTAGGACGGGAGGGCCACGATGAGCAGTTCTTC	CASSLGREGHDEQFF
TRBJ2-1	TRBV20-1	.	.	TGCAGTGCCTACGGGGAAAACAATGAGCAGTTCTTC	CSAYGENNEQFF
TRBJ1-2	TRBV9	few	.	TGTGCCAGCACAAGACGTTCCGATAGCCCTGGCTACACCTTC	CASTRRSDSPGYTF
TRBJ1-1	TRBV5-1	.	TRBD1	TGCGCCAGCAGCTTGGCCCTGACAGGGCGTGGGGAAGCTTTCTTT	CASSLALTGRGEAFF
TRBJ1-2	TRBV12-3/TRBV12-4	few	.	TGTGCCAGCAGTTTAATAGGTTATGAGGGCTACACCTTC	CASSLIGYEGYTF
TRBJ1-2	TRBV28	few	.	TGTGCCAGCAGTTTATCCCATTCTGGAGGCTACACCTTC	CASSLSHSGGYTF
TRBJ1-2	TRBV5-1	few	.	TGCGCCAGCAGCTTGGCAGGGACGGGGGCTTTCGGCTACACCTTC	CASSLAGTGAFGYTF
TRBJ2-3	TRBV27	.	TRBD2	TGTGCCAGCAGAATGGCGGGAGAGCGAGATACGCAGTATTTT	CASRMAGERDTQYF
TRBJ2-1	TRBV29-1	many	.	TGCAGCGTTGACAGGGTGAGCTCCTACAATGAGCAGTTCTTC	CSVDRVSSYNEQFF
TRBJ1-4	TRBV12-3/TRBV12-4	few	TRBD1	TGTGCCAGCAGGGCAAGGGGGCGGAATGAAAAACTGTTTTTT	CASRARGRNEKLFF
TRBJ2-2	TRBV4-2	few	.	TGTGCCAGCAGCCGAACCGGGGCCGGGGAGCTGTTTTTT	CASSRTGAGELFF
TRBJ1-4	TRBV25-1	.	.	TGTGCCAGCAGTGAATTATCAGGTCTTGATGAAAAACTGTTTTTT	CASSELSGLDEKLFF
TRBJ2-1	TRBV29-1	.	.	TGCAGGGCACTCATAGCGTGGGCCTACAATGAGCAGTTCTTC	CRALIAWAYNEQFF
TRBJ2-2	TRBV20-1	few	.	TGCAGTGCTAGAGATGGAACCCCTCGCGGGGAGCTGTTTTTT	CSARDGTPRGELFF
TRBJ2-1	TRBV7-9	.	TRBD1	TGTGCCAGCAGCGAATCAGGGGGTCTCGATGAGCAGTTCTTC	CASSESGGLDEQFF
TRBJ2-1	TRBV3-1	.	TRBD2	TGTGCCAGCAGCCAAGGCCGGGGGGGCTCTCCGTTCTTC	CASSQGRGGSPFF